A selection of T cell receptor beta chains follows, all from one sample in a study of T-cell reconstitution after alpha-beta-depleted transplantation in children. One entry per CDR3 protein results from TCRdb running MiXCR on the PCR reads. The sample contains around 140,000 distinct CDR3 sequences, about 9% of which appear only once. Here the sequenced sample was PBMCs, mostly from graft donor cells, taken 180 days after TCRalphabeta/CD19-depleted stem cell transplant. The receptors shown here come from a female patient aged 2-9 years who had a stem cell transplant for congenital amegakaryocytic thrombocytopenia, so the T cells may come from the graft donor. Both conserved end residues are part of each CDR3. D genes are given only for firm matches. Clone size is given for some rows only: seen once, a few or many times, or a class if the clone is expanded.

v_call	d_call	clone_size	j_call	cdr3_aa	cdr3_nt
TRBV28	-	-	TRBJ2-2	CASSSRLSGELFF	TGTGCCAGCAGTTCCAGGTTATCCGGGGAGCTGTTTTTT
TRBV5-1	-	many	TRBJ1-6	CASSKQNTNSPLHF	TGCGCCAGCAGCAAGCAGAATACGAATTCACCCCTCCACTTT
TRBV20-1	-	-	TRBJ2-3	CSARFGGYTDTQYF	TGCAGTGCTAGGTTTGGGGGCTACACAGATACGCAGTATTTT
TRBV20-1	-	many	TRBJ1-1	CSARSTYASNTEAFF	TGCAGTGCTAGATCCACCTATGCTTCGAACACTGAAGCTTTCTTT
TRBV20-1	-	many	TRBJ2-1	CSATPRGHVYNEQFF	TGCAGTGCTACCCCCCGGGGACACGTTTACAATGAGCAGTTCTTC
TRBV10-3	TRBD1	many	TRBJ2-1	CAISRDRADNEQFF	TGTGCCATCAGCCGGGACAGGGCGGACAATGAGCAGTTCTTC
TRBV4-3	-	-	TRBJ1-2	CASSYYSAQGYGYTF	TGCGCCAGCAGCTATTATTCGGCACAGGGTTATGGCTACACCTTC
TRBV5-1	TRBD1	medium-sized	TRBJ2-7	CASSSSTGAAYEQYF	TGCGCCAGCAGCTCGTCGACAGGGGCAGCCTACGAGCAGTACTTC
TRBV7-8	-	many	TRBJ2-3	CASSPRLTQYF	TGTGCCAGCAGCCCAAGACTTACGCAGTATTTT
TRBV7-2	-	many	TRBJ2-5	CASSLGGKEGETQYF	TGTGCCAGCAGCTTAGGGGGAAAGGAGGGAGAGACCCAGTACTTC
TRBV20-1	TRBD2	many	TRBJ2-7	CSARDLSGRAYEQYF	TGCAGTGCTAGAGATTTGAGCGGGAGGGCCTACGAGCAGTACTTC
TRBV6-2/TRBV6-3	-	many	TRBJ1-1	CASSKGRPYSGEAFF	TGTGCCAGCAGTAAGGGAAGACCTTACAGCGGGGAAGCTTTCTTT
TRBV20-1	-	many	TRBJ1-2	CSASVGEKRGYTF	TGCAGTGCTAGTGTAGGGGAAAAACGAGGCTACACCTTC
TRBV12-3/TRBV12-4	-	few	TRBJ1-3	CASSLAGGLGNTIYF	TGTGCCAGCAGTTTAGCAGGGGGACTCGGAAACACCATATATTTT
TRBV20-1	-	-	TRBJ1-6	CSAKRQFSPLHF	TGCAGTGCTAAAAGACAGTTTTCACCCCTCCACTTT
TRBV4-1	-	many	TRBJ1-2	CASSSDHRDGYTF	TGCGCCAGCAGCTCCGACCACAGAGATGGCTACACCTTC
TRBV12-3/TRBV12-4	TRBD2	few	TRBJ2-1	CASSNLSGRLAGGQFF	TGTGCCAGCAGCAACCTCAGCGGGAGGCTGGCGGGGGGGCAGTTCTTC
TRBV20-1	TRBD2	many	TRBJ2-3	CSAGPGLGKSAQYF	TGCAGTGCTGGCCCGGGACTAGGAAAGTCGGCGCAGTATTTT
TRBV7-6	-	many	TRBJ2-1	CASSLEGLGHNEQFF	TGTGCCAGCAGCTTAGAGGGCCTGGGCCACAATGAGCAGTTCTTC
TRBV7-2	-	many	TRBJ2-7	CASSLSRSYEQYF	TGTGCCAGCAGCTTGAGCAGGTCTTACGAGCAGTACTTC
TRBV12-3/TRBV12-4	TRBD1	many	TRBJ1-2	CASRTGPGYTF	TGTGCCAGCAGGACAGGGCCCGGCTACACCTTC
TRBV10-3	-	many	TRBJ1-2	CAIRPDLRGGYTF	TGTGCCATCAGGCCGGACCTAAGGGGTGGCTACACCTTC
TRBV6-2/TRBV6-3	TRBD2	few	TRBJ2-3	CASSTGLAVSTDTQYF	TGTGCCAGCAGTACCGGACTAGCGGTTAGCACAGATACGCAGTATTTT
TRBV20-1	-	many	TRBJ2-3	CSASWLGEKVADTQYF	TGCAGTGCTAGCTGGCTAGGGGAGAAGGTGGCAGATACGCAGTATTTT
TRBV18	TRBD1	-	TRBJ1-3	CASSIDRGTGNTIYF	TGTGCCAGCTCAATCGACAGGGGTACTGGAAACACCATATATTTT
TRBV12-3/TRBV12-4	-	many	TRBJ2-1	CASSMGEDYPPGGEQFF	TGTGCCAGCAGCATGGGGGAGGACTATCCACCTGGGGGTGAGCAGTTCTTC
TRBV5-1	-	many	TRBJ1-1	CASSLNPIFGQSTGPNTEAFF	TGCGCCAGCAGCTTAAACCCAATTTTTGGCCAAAGTACAGGTCCGAACACTGAAGCTTTCTTT
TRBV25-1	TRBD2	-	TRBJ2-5	CASRGGRLANQETQYF	TGTGCCAGCAGGGGGGGAAGACTAGCGAATCAAGAGACCCAGTACTTC
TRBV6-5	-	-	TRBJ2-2	CASWSTYGELFF	TGTGCCAGCTGGAGCACATACGGGGAGCTGTTTTTT
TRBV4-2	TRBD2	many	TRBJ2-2	CASSQGASGSSGELFF	TGTGCCAGCAGCCAAGGGGCTAGCGGGAGCTCCGGGGAGCTGTTTTTT
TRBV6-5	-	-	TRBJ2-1	CASSYTAELVYNEQFF	TGTGCCAGCAGTTACACGGCGGAGTTAGTCTACAATGAGCAGTTCTTC
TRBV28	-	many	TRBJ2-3	CASNVGDTQYF	TGTGCCAGCAACGTTGGGGATACGCAGTATTTT
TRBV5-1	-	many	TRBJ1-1	CASSLARQNTEAFF	TGCGCCAGCAGCTTGGCCAGGCAGAACACTGAAGCTTTCTTT
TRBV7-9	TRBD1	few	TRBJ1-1	CASRADRESEAFF	TGTGCCAGCAGGGCCGACAGGGAATCTGAAGCTTTCTTT
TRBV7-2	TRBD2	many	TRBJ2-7	CASSPRGTRPYEQYF	TGTGCCAGCAGCCCAAGGGGGACTAGGCCCTACGAGCAGTACTTC
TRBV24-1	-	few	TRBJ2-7	CATSDLYEQYF	TGTGCCACCAGTGATTTATACGAGCAGTACTTC
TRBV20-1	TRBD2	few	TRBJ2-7	CSASQDPAGVTEQYF	TGCAGTGCTAGCCAAGATCCAGCGGGAGTAACCGAGCAGTACTTC
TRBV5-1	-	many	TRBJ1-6	CASRLDIHNSPLHF	TGCGCCAGCCGCCTGGACATCCATAATTCACCCCTCCACTTT
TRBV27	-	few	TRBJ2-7	CASSLFWAFPHEQYF	TGTGCCAGCAGTTTATTTTGGGCGTTCCCCCACGAGCAGTACTTC
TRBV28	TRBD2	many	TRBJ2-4	CASSLWSLAGAKNIQYF	TGTGCCAGCAGTTTATGGTCCCTAGCGGGAGCCAAAAACATTCAGTACTTC
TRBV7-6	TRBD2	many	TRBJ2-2	CASSSGLALGTGELFF	TGTGCCAGCAGCTCTGGACTAGCCCTAGGCACCGGGGAGCTGTTTTTT
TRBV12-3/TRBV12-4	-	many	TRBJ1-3	CASSVGNTIYF	TGTGCCAGCAGCGTAGGTAACACCATATATTTT